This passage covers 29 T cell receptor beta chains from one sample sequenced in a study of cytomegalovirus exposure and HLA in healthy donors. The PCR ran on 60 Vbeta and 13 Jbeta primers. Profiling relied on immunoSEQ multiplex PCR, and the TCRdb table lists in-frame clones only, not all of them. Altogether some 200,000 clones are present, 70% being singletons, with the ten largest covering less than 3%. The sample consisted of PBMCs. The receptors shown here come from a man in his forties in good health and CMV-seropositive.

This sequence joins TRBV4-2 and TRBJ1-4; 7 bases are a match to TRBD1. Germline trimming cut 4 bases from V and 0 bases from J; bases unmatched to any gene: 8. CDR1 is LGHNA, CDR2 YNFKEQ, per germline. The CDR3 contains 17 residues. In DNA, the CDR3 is TGTGCCAGCAGCCCAACAGGGGACGAGGCAACTAATGAAAAACTGTTTTTT. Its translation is CASSPTGDEATNEKLFF.

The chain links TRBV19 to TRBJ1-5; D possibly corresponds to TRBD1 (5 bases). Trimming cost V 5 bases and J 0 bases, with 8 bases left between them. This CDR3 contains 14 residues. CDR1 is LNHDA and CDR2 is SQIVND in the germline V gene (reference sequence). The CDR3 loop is CASSRQYSNQPQHF. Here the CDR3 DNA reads TGTGCCAGTAGTCGACAGTATAGCAATCAGCCCCAGCATTTT.

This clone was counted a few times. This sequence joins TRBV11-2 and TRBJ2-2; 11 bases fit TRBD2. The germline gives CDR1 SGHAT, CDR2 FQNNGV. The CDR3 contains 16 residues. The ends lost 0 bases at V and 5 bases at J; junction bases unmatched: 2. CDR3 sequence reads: CASSLDPSGGTGELFF. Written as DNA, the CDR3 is TGTGCCAGCAGCTTAGATCCTAGCGGGGGGACCGGGGAGCTGTTTTTT. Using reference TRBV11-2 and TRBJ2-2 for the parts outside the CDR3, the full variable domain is EAGVAQSPRYKIIEKRQSVAFWCNPISGHATLYWYQQILGQGPKLLIQFQNNGVVDDSQLPKDRFSAERLKGVDSTLKIQPAKLEDSAVYLCASSLDPSGGTGELFFGEGSRLTVL.

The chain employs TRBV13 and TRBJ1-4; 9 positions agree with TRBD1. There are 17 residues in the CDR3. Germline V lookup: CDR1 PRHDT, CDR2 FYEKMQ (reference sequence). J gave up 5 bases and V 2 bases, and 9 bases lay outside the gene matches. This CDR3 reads CASSLFGLGTGNEKLFF. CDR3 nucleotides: TGTGCCAGCAGCTTATTTGGCCTAGGGACAGGGAATGAAAAACTGTTTTTT.

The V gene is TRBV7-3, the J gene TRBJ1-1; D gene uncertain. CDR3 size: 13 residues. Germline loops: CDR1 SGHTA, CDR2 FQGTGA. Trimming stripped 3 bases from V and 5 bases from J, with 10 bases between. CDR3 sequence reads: CASSLRGGTEAFF. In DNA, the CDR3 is TGTGCCAGCAGCTTGCGTGGAGGTACTGAAGCTTTCTTT.

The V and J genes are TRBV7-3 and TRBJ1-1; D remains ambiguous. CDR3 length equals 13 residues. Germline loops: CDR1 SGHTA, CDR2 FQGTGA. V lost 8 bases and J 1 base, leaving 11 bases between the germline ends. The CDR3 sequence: CASQVSPNTEAFF. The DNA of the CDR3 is TGTGCCAGCCAAGTGAGCCCGAACACTGAAGCTTTCTTT.

The CDR3 here is CASSPVPLTGGNEQFF. CDR3 coding DNA: TGTGCCAGCAGCCCCGTCCCCCTGACAGGGGGTAATGAGCAGTTCTTC. This chain links TRBV5-4 with TRBJ2-1, with 9 nucleotides matching TRBD1. Germline V CDR1 and CDR2: SGHNT, YYREEE (reference sequence). The CDR3 is 16 amino acids. Trimming at V came to 4 bases and at J to 7 bases, leaving 12 bases not matched to a gene.

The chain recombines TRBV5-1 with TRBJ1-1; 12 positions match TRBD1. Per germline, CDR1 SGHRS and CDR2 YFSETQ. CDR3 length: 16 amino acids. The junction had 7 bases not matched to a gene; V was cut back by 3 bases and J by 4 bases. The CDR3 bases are TGCGCCAGCAGCTGGTTGGGACAGGGGGCATCCACTGAAGCTTTCTTT. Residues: CASSWLGQGASTEAFF.

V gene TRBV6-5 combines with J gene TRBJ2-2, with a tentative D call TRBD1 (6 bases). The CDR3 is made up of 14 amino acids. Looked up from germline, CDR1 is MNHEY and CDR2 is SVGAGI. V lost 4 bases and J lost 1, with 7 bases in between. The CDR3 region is CASSLDRNTGELFF. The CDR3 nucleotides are TGTGCCAGCAGTTTGGACAGGAACACCGGGGAGCTGTTTTTT.

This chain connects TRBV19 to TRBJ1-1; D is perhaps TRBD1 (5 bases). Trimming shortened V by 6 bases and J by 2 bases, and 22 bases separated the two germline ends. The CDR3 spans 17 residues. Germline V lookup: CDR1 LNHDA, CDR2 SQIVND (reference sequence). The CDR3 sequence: CASRIGGPGDDNTEAFF. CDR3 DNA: TGTGCCAGTAGGATTGGTGGCCCGGGGGATGATAACACTGAAGCTTTCTTT.

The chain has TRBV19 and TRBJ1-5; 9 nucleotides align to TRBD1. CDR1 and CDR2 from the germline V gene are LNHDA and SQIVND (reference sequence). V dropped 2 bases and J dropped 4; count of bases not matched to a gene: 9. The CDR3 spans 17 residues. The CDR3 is CASSIPYRGTGNQPQHF. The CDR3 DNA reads TGTGCCAGTAGTATACCATATCGGGGGACAGGGAATCAGCCCCAGCATTTT. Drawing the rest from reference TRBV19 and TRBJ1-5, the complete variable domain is DGGITQSPKYLFRKEGQNVTLSCEQNLNHDAMYWYRQDPGQGLRLIYYSQIVNDFQKGDIAEGYSVSREKKESFPLTVTSAQKNPTAFYLCASSIPYRGTGNQPQHFGDGTRLSIL.

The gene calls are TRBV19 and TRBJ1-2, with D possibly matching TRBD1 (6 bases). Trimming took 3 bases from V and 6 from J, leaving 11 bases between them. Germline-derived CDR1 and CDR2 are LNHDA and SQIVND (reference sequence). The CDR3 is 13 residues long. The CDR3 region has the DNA TGTGCCAGTAGTATGGAACAGGGCGATGGCTACACCTTC. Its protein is CASSMEQGDGYTF. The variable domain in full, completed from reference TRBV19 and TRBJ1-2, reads DGGITQSPKYLFRKEGQNVTLSCEQNLNHDAMYWYRQDPGQGLRLIYYSQIVNDFQKGDIAEGYSVSREKKESFPLTVTSAQKNPTAFYLCASSMEQGDGYTFGSGTRLTVV.

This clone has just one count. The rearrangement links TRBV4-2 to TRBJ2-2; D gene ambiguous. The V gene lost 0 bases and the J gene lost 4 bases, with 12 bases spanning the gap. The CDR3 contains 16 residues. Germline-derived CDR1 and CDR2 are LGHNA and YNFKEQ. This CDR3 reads CASSQEVQAFTGELFF. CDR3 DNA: TGTGCCAGCAGCCAAGAGGTCCAGGCTTTCACCGGGGAGCTGTTTTTT.

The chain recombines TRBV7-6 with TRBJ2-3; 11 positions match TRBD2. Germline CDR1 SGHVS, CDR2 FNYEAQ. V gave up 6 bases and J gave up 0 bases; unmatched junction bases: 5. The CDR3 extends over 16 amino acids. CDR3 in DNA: TGTGCCAGCAGTCCTCTAGCGGGGGGTAGCACAGATACGCAGTATTTT. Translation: CASSPLAGGSTDTQYF.

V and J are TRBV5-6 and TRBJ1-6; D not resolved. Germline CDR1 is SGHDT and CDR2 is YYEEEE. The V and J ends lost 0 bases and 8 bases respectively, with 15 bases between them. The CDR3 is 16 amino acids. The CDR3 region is CASSLAGLTLDSPLHF. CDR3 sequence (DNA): TGTGCCAGCAGCTTGGCCGGTCTGACTCTGGATTCACCCCTCCACTTT.

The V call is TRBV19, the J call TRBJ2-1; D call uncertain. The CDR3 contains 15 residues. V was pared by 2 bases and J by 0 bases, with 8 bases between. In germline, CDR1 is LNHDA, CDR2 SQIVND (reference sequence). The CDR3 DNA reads TGTGCCAGTAGTATAACCTCCAGCTCCTACAATGAGCAGTTCTTC. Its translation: CASSITSSSYNEQFF.

CDR3 DNA: TGTGCCAGCTCGATCGGACAGGGGCCCTACGAGCAGTACTTC. Its translation: CASSIGQGPYEQYF. The V and J genes are TRBV6-5 and TRBJ2-7; 9 positions agree with TRBD1. The germline V gene has CDR1 MNHEY and CDR2 SVGAGI. This CDR3 region has 14 residues. V trimming: 8 bases; J trimming: 2 bases; junction bases outside the gene matches: 7.

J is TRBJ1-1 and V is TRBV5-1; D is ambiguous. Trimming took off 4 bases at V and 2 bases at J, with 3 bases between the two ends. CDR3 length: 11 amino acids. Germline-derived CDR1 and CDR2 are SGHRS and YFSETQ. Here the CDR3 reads CASSHNTEAFF. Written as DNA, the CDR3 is TGCGCCAGCAGCCATAACACTGAAGCTTTCTTT.

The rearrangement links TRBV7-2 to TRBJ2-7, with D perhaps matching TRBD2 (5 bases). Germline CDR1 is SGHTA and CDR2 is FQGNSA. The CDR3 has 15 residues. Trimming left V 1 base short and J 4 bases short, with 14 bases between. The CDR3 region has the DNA TGTGCCAGCAGCTTAGGTCCCGGGGAATATTACGAGCAGTACTTC. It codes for CASSLGPGEYYEQYF.

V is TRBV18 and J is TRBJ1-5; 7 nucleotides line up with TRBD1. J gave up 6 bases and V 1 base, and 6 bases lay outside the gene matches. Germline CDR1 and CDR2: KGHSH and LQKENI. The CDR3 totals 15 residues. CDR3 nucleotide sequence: TGTGCCAGCTCACCACAGGGGGCAGGAGGTCAGCCCCAGCATTTT. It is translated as CASSPQGAGGQPQHF. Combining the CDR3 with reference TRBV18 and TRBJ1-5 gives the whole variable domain NAGVMQNPRHLVRRRGQEARLRCSPMKGHSHVYWYRQLPEEGLKFMVYLQKENIIDESGMPKERFSAEFPKEGPSILRIQQVVRGDSAAYFCASSPQGAGGQPQHFGDGTRLSIL.

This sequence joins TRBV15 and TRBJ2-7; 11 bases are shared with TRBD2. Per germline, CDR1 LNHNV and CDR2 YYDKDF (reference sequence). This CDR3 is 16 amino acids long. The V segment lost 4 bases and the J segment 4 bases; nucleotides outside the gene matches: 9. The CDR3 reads CATSTRSGGAPYEQYF. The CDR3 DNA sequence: TGTGCCACCAGCACCCGTAGCGGGGGGGCCCCTTACGAGCAGTACTTC.

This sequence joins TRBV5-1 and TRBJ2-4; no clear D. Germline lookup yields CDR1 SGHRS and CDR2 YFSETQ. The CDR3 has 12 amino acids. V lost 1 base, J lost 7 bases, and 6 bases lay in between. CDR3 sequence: CASSLSGNIQYF. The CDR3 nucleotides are TGCGCCAGCAGCTTGTCCGGTAACATTCAGTACTTC.

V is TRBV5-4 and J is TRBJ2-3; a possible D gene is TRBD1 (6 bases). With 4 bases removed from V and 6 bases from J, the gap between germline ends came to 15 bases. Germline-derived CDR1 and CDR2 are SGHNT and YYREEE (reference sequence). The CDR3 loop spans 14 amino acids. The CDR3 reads CASSRQGSADTQYF. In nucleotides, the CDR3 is TGTGCCAGCAGCCGGCAGGGGTCGGCCGATACGCAGTATTTT.

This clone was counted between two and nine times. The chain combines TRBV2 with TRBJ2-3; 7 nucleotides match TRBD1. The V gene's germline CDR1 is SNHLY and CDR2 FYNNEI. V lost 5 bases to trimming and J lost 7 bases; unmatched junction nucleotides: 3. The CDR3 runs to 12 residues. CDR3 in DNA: TGTGCCAGCAGTTGGGACAGAAATACGCAGTATTTT. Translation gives CASSWDRNTQYF.

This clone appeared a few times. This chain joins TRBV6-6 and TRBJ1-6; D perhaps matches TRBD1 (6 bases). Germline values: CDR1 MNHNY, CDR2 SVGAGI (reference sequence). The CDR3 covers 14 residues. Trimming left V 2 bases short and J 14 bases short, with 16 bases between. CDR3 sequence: CASSYRTEQGSLHF. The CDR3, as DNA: TGTGCCAGCAGTTACCGGACAGAGCAGGGGTCCCTCCACTTT.

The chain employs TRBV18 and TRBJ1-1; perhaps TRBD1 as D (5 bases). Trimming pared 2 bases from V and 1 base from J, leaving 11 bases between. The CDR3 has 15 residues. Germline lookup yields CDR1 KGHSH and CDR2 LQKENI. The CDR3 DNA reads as TGTGCCAGCTCACCAAACTATCAGGGGAACACTGAAGCTTTCTTT. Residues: CASSPNYQGNTEAFF.

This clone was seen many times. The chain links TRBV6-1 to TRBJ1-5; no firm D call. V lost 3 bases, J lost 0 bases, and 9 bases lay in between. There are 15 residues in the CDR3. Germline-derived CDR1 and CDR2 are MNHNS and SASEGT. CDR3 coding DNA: TGTGCCAGCAGTGAGGTTCCAGATAGCAATCAGCCCCAGCATTTT. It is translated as CASSEVPDSNQPQHF.

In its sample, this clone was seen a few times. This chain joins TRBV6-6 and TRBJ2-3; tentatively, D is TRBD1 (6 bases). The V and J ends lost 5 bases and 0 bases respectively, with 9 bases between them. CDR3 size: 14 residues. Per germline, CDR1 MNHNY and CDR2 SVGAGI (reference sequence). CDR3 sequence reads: CASSERGSTDTQYF. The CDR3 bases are TGTGCCAGCAGTGAGAGGGGGAGCACAGATACGCAGTATTTT.

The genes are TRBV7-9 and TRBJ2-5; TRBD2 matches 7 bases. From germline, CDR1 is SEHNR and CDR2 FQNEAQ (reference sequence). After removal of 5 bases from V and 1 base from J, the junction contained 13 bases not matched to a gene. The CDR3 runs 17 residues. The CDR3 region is CASSLPGGFGFQETQYF. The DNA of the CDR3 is TGTGCCAGCAGCCTACCGGGGGGTTTTGGGTTCCAAGAGACCCAGTACTTC.